A single sample is the source of the 11 T cell receptor beta chains below, sequenced in a study of T cell repertoires in cytomegalovirus infection. Their target antigens are unknown. TCRdb analysed the reads with MiXCR anew, one entry per CDR3 protein. The table includes about 830,000 distinct CDR3 sequences, roughly 33% detected once. Here the sequenced sample was cultured CD8+ T cells from PBMCs, taken from culture after CMV antigen stimulation. These receptors all stem from a human donor in good health (CMV status not recorded). Some clones in this sample may be carry-over from other donors' samples.

This chain connects TRBV6-2 or TRBV6-3 to TRBJ2-7; TRBD2 matches 8 bases. CDR3 length equals 15 residues. With 2 bases clipped from V and 3 bases from J, the junction kept 6 bases outside the gene matches. From germline, CDR1 is MNHEY and CDR2 SVGEGT. Written as DNA, the CDR3 is TGTGCCAGCAGTTACGCGCGGGGGGCCCTCTACGAGCAGTACGTC. Protein: CASSYARGALYEQYV.

In this sample, this clonotype turned up a few times. This chain connects TRBV10-3 to TRBJ1-3; 7 bases line up with TRBD1. Germline assignment: CDR1 ENHRY and CDR2 SYGVKD. The CDR3 spans 15 residues. V lost 6 bases and J lost 0; bases outside the gene matches: 5. The CDR3 here is CAIRTRDSSGNTIYF. CDR3 DNA sequence: TGTGCCATCAGGACCCGGGACAGCTCTGGAAACACCATATATTTT.

This clonotype came up a few times. The chain couples TRBV10-3 to TRBJ1-1; D remains unclear. The CDR3 length is 12 residues. From germline, CDR1 is ENHRY and CDR2 SYGVKD. V lost 7 bases to trimming and J lost 1 base, with 7 bases between them. In nucleotides, the CDR3 is TGTGCCATCATCACAGAGAACACTGAAGCTTTCTTT. It translates to CAIITENTEAFF.

V and J are TRBV27 and TRBJ2-7; the match to TRBD1 covers 7 bases. Germline V gene data show CDR1 as MNHEY and CDR2 as SMNVEV (reference sequence). CDR3 size: 14 residues. Germline trimming cut 4 bases from V and 4 bases from J; bases unmatched to any gene: 7. CDR3 amino acids: CASSSYGDSYEQYF. In nucleotides, the CDR3 is TGTGCCAGCAGTTCCTACGGGGACAGTTACGAGCAGTACTTC.

This clonotype was detected many times. This chain connects TRBV2 to TRBJ1-6; D is unresolved. The germline V gene has CDR1 SNHLY and CDR2 FYNNEI. Deletions cut 3 bases from V and 5 bases from J, with 11 bases between. This CDR3 has 15 amino acids. The CDR3 protein is CASSEGRSNNSPLHF. Here the CDR3 DNA reads TGTGCCAGCAGTGAGGGCAGATCAAATAATTCACCCCTCCACTTT.

The chain carries TRBV12-5 and TRBJ1-1; no firm D call. This CDR3 has 13 residues. CDR1 and CDR2 from the germline V gene are LGHNT and FRNRAP. V lost 2 bases, J lost 7 bases, and 11 bases lay in between. DNA of the CDR3: TGTGCTAGTGGTTTGTGGCCAGTCCTTGAAGCTTTCTTT. Residues: CASGLWPVLEAFF. The variable domain in full, completed from reference TRBV12-5 and TRBJ1-1, reads DARVTQTPRHKVTEMGQEVTMRCQPILGHNTVFWYRQTMMQGLELLAYFRNRAPLDDSGMPKDRFSAEMPDATLATLKIQPSEPRDSAVYFCASGLWPVLEAFFGQGTRLTVV.

This clonotype was recorded a few times. This chain connects TRBV5-4 to TRBJ2-5, with 8 bases identical to TRBD2. The CDR3 is 16 amino acids. Germline lookup yields CDR1 SGHNT and CDR2 YYREEE (reference sequence). V shed 3 bases and J 3 bases; nucleotides not matched to a gene: 10. CDR3 nucleotide sequence: TGTGCCAGCAGCTCCGGCGGTAGCGGGGACGAAGAGACCCAGTACTTC. Amino acid sequence: CASSSGGSGDEETQYF.

The chain recombines TRBV24-1 with TRBJ2-2; D gene uncertain. The germline V gene encodes CDR1 KGHDR and CDR2 SFDVKD. Trimming shortened V by 5 bases and J by 4 bases, and 10 bases separated the two germline ends. The CDR3 length is 14 residues. The CDR3 reads CATSGLDLTGELFF. For the CDR3, the DNA is TGTGCCACCAGTGGGCTAGACCTCACCGGGGAGCTGTTTTTT.

This clonotype appeared a few times. The chain links TRBV15 to TRBJ2-7; D gene unclear. This CDR3 is built from 13 residues. V was trimmed by 1 base and J by 3 bases, leaving 7 bases between them. Germline CDR1 reads LNHNV; CDR2 reads YYDKDF (reference sequence). The CDR3 DNA reads TGTGCCACCAGCAGAGTCCTGAACTACGAGCAGTACTTC. Its protein is CATSRVLNYEQYF.

This chain joins TRBV25-1 and TRBJ1-6; no definite D call. This CDR3 has 15 residues. The V gene lost 7 bases and the J gene lost 10 bases, with 20 bases spanning the gap. CDR1 MGHDK and CDR2 SYGVNS come from the germline V gene. The CDR3 nucleotides are TGTGCCAGCAAAGAACGGGGATATGGCCGATCACCCCTCCACTTT. It codes for CASKERGYGRSPLHF.

The chain employs TRBV27 and TRBJ1-3; TRBD1 agrees at 8 bases. V was clipped by 6 bases and J by 3 bases; unmatched bases: 1. This CDR3 has 13 amino acids. Germline V gene sequence: CDR1 MNHEY, CDR2 SMNVEV (reference sequence). CDR3 nucleotides: TGTGCCAGCAGACAGGGGGGTGGAAACACCATATATTTT. Amino acids: CASRQGGGNTIYF.